The 20 T cell receptor beta chains given below trace back to one sample, sequenced in a study of shared clonotypes between healthy human individuals. Libraries were prepared by immunoSEQ multiplex PCR; TCRdb keeps only in-frame clonotypes and omits some of them. Of about 2.4 million clones in the sample, 93% are singletons; the top ten hold approximately 0.37%. The material sequenced was naive CD4+ T cells from PBMCs. Subset of the sample: CD45RA+ positively selected. All receptors derive from a young man in good health. Some clones in this sample may be carry-over from other donors' samples.

The chain uses TRBV7-8 and TRBJ1-1; 7 nucleotides match TRBD1. The CDR3 contains 14 residues. J lost 0 bases, V lost 10 bases, and 8 bases had no gene match. Per the germline V gene, CDR1 is SGHVS and CDR2 is FQNEAQ. The CDR3 coding sequence is TGTGCCACCCTTCCGGGACAGATGAACACTGAAGCTTTCTTT. This codes for CATLPGQMNTEAFF.

The chain couples TRBV19 to TRBJ2-2, with a weak D call TRBD1 (6 bases). The CDR3 runs 17 residues. Germline V CDR1 and CDR2: LNHDA, SQIVND (reference sequence). Trimming removed 3 bases at V and 6 bases at J, with 20 bases between. The CDR3 nucleotides read TGTGCCAGTAGTATTATCTTAGGCAGGGGAAACGCCGGGGAGCTGTTTTTT. Translating gives CASSIILGRGNAGELFF.

The V call is TRBV29-1, the J call TRBJ1-4, with D perhaps matching TRBD1 (6 bases). In germline, CDR1 is SQVTM, CDR2 ANQGSEA. V lost 6 bases and J lost 8, with 13 bases in between. The CDR3 extends over 12 amino acids. The CDR3 loop reads CSVASDREKLFF. The DNA for the CDR3 is TGCAGCGTGGCATCGGACAGAGAAAAACTGTTTTTT. Full variable domain (outside the CDR3, taken from reference TRBV29-1 and TRBJ1-4): SAVISQKPSRDICQRGTSLTIQCQVDSQVTMMFWYRQQPGQSLTLIATANQGSEATYESGFVIDKFPISRPNLTFSTLTVSNMSPEDSSIYLCSVASDREKLFFGSGTQLSVL.

The J gene is TRBJ1-5, the V gene TRBV6-4, with a tentative D call TRBD1 (5 bases). This CDR3 is built from 17 residues. From germline, CDR1 is MRHNA and CDR2 SNTAGT. Trimming pared 2 bases from V and 0 bases from J, leaving 14 bases between. CDR3 sequence: CASSDLGKGSSNQPQHF. The CDR3 DNA sequence: TGTGCCAGCAGTGACCTCGGGAAGGGGAGTAGCAATCAGCCCCAGCATTTT.

The V and J genes are TRBV19 and TRBJ1-2; D unresolved. Germline CDR1 is LNHDA and CDR2 is SQIVND (reference sequence). V lost 3 bases and J lost 0, with 14 bases in between. This CDR3 has 16 residues. The CDR3 DNA reads TGTGCCAGTAGTATCCGGGCCAGCCACCCTAACTATGGCTACACCTTC. This gives the protein CASSIRASHPNYGYTF.

This sequence joins TRBV30 and TRBJ2-1; D perhaps matches TRBD2 (6 bases). Per the germline V gene, CDR1 is GTSNPN and CDR2 is SVGIG (reference sequence). The ends were cut back, 0 bases at V and 7 bases at J, with 16 bases in the middle. CDR3 length equals 15 residues. The DNA for the CDR3 is TGTGCCTGGAGTGTTTCTCGCATCGCGGGGAATGAGCAGTTCTTC. Its translation is CAWSVSRIAGNEQFF.

The V and J genes are TRBV28 and TRBJ2-1; 9 bases fit TRBD1. From germline, CDR1 is MDHEN and CDR2 SYDVKM. With 6 bases clipped from V and 8 bases from J, the junction kept 8 bases outside the gene matches. This CDR3 comprises 14 residues. The CDR3 sequence: CASSPQGAVDEQFF. CDR3 nucleotides: TGTGCCAGCAGCCCACAGGGGGCGGTCGATGAGCAGTTCTTC.

This clone was seen just once. The genes are TRBV7-2 and TRBJ1-6; D is unresolved. The CDR3 length is 14 residues. Trimming pared 1 base from V and 7 bases from J, leaving 8 bases between. The germline gives CDR1 SGHTA, CDR2 FQGNSA. The CDR3 here is CASSLGWLNSPLHF. CDR3 coding DNA: TGTGCCAGCAGCTTAGGGTGGTTAAATTCACCCCTCCACTTT. Based on the CDR3 plus reference TRBV7-2 and TRBJ1-6, the full variable domain is GAGVSQSPSNKVTEKGKDVELRCDPISGHTALYWYRQSLGQGLEFLIYFQGNSAPDKSGLPSDRFSAERTGGSVSTLTIQRTQQEDSAVYLCASSLGWLNSPLHFGNGTRLTVT.

The chain recombines TRBV7-8 with TRBJ2-3, with 7 bases matching TRBD2. CDR1 is SGHVS, CDR2 FQNEAQ, per germline. With 5 bases clipped from V and 3 bases from J, the junction kept 8 bases outside the gene matches. This CDR3 comprises 15 residues. The CDR3 is CASSPRGGSTDTQYF. The CDR3 DNA reads as TGTGCCAGCAGCCCACGGGGCGGGAGTACAGATACGCAGTATTTT.

The CDR3 DNA reads TGTGCCAGCTCAGGTCAAAGCGGGGGACCCTACGAGCAGTACTTC. This sequence encodes CASSGQSGGPYEQYF. V gene TRBV18 combines with J gene TRBJ2-7; TRBD2 agrees at 8 bases. The ends lost 5 bases at V and 2 bases at J; junction bases unmatched: 8. Germline CDR1 and CDR2: KGHSH and LQKENI. The CDR3 spans 15 residues.

The chain employs TRBV11-2 and TRBJ2-2; 9 nucleotides match TRBD2. The CDR3 spans 17 residues. Germline trimming cut 1 base from V and 0 bases from J; bases unmatched to any gene: 3. Germline V gives CDR1 SGHAT, CDR2 FQNNGV. CDR3 DNA sequence: TGTGCCAGCAGCTTAGGACCTAGCGGGACGAACACCGGGGAGCTGTTTTTT. Its protein is CASSLGPSGTNTGELFF.

The chain joins TRBV4-2 to TRBJ1-1; no definite D call. The V gene's germline CDR1 is LGHNA and CDR2 YNFKEQ. V was clipped by 4 bases and J by 5 bases, with 11 bases between them. This CDR3 spans 13 amino acids. The CDR3 sequence: CASSPPPGTEAFF. Here the CDR3 DNA reads TGTGCCAGCAGCCCCCCCCCGGGGACTGAAGCTTTCTTT.

This chain joins TRBV14 and TRBJ2-7, with D perhaps matching TRBD2 (5 bases). The V gene's germline CDR1 is SGHDN and CDR2 FVKESK. The CDR3 runs to 16 residues. V was clipped by 3 bases and J by 1 base, with 16 bases between them. CDR3 coding DNA: TGTGCCAGCAGCCAGAGTGGACTGATTGATTCCTACGAGCAGTACTTC. This translates into CASSQSGLIDSYEQYF.

This chain connects TRBV28 to TRBJ1-4; D is possibly TRBD1 (5 bases). V lost 5 bases and J 8 bases, leaving 15 bases between the germline ends. Germline-derived CDR1 and CDR2 are MDHEN and SYDVKM. This CDR3 is 14 amino acids long. CDR3 nucleotides: TGTGCCAGCAGTCCAGGGACGAGCGGCGAAAAACTGTTTTTT. Residues: CASSPGTSGEKLFF.

V usage is TRBV4-2 and J usage is TRBJ2-2; D possibly uses TRBD1 or TRBD2 (6 bases each). CDR1 is LGHNA and CDR2 is YNFKEQ in the germline V gene. This CDR3 is 19 amino acids long. V was trimmed by 4 bases and J by 6 bases, leaving 27 bases between them. CDR3 coding DNA: TGTGCCAGCAGCCCCCGACCGTTGGGGGGCCGGGTGTCTGCCGGGGAGCTGTTTTTT. Residues: CASSPRPLGGRVSAGELFF.

This rearrangement joins TRBV27 to TRBJ1-6; D uncertain. Germline assignment: CDR1 MNHEY and CDR2 SMNVEV (reference sequence). This CDR3 region has 14 residues. Trimming shortened V by 4 bases and J by 7 bases, and 11 bases separated the two germline ends. The CDR3 DNA sequence: TGTGCCAGCAGTTCGAGACTCGGGAATTCACCCCTCCACTTT. It yields the protein CASSSRLGNSPLHF.

The rearrangement joins TRBV7-9 to TRBJ2-2; 8 positions agree with TRBD1. CDR3 length: 15 residues. V shed 5 bases and J 3 bases; nucleotides not matched to a gene: 5. CDR1 and CDR2 from the germline V gene are SEHNR and FQNEAQ (reference sequence). CDR3 coding DNA: TGTGCCAGCAGCCCCCAGGGGGCGTACACCGGGGAGCTGTTTTTT. It yields the protein CASSPQGAYTGELFF.

The rearrangement joins TRBV18 to TRBJ1-3, with no clear D. CDR3 length equals 15 residues. In germline, CDR1 is KGHSH, CDR2 LQKENI. The V end lost 4 bases, the J end lost 0 bases, and 10 bases lay between the germline ends. The CDR3 protein is CASSLAQSSGNTIYF. CDR3 DNA: TGTGCCAGCTCACTGGCGCAGAGCTCTGGAAACACCATATATTTT.

This sequence joins TRBV2 and TRBJ2-7; TRBD2 matches 11 bases. The germline V gene encodes CDR1 SNHLY and CDR2 FYNNEI. The ends lost 6 bases at V and 4 bases at J; junction bases unmatched: 8. The CDR3 extends over 15 amino acids. The CDR3 loop reads CASRPLAGGGYEQYF. The CDR3 bases are TGTGCCAGCAGACCTCTAGCGGGAGGCGGATACGAGCAGTACTTC. The whole variable domain, remainder taken from reference TRBV2 and TRBJ2-7, is EPEVTQTPSHQVTQMGQEVILRCVPISNHLYFYWYRQILGQKVEFLVSFYNNEISEKSEIFDDQFSVERPDGSNFTLKIRSTKLEDSAMYFCASRPLAGGGYEQYFGPGTRLTVT.

The chain links TRBV5-1 to TRBJ2-3, with a tentative D call TRBD2 (5 bases). This CDR3 comprises 16 residues. From germline, CDR1 is SGHRS and CDR2 YFSETQ. V lost 2 bases, J lost 1 base, and 14 bases lay in between. The CDR3 region is CASSFGPAGRTDTQYF. The CDR3 nucleotides are TGCGCCAGCAGCTTTGGTCCGGCGGGCCGCACAGATACGCAGTATTTT.